One and the same sample provided the 27 T cell receptor beta chains below, sequenced in a study of PD-L1 blockade in urothelial cancer. Time point of the sample: peripheral blood 6 weeks after treatment start. TCRdb's table, derived via immunoSEQ multiplex PCR, lists solely in-frame clones and lacks some. This table has about 41,000 clones, 70% to 90% appearing once. Sequencing was performed on PBMCs, taken around atezolizumab (anti-PD-L1) treatment. The receptors here all came from a man between 65 and 85 years old with urothelial cancer.

V is TRBV11-2 and J is TRBJ1-3; D is unclear. The CDR3 runs 16 residues. V lost 5 bases and J 4 bases, leaving 18 bases between the germline ends. Germline V CDR1 and CDR2: SGHAT, FQNNGV. The CDR3 bases are TGTGCCAGCAGCATTTCCGTCCGTCCGGGGGGAAACACCATATATTTT. Residues: CASSISVRPGGNTIYF.

This clone has just one count. The rearrangement links TRBV4-1 to TRBJ2-1; 12 nucleotides line up with TRBD2. CDR3 length: 16 residues. Looked up from germline, CDR1 is MGHRA and CDR2 is YSYEKL. J gave up 2 bases and V 4 bases, and 3 bases lay outside the gene matches. As DNA, the CDR3 is TGCGCCAGCAGCCGGAGACTAGCGGGAGCCTACAATGAGCAGTTCTTC. Its protein product is CASSRRLAGAYNEQFF.

The V call is TRBV5-6, the J call TRBJ2-1; maybe TRBD2 (5 bases). The CDR3 totals 16 residues. The V gene's germline CDR1 is SGHDT and CDR2 YYEEEE. Trimming left V 4 bases short and J 0 bases short, with 14 bases between. As DNA, the CDR3 is TGTGCCAGCAGCGCGCGAGTCAGCGGCTCCTACAATGAGCAGTTCTTC. This translates into CASSARVSGSYNEQFF.

This rearrangement joins TRBV27 to TRBJ1-2; a possible D gene is TRBD1 (6 bases). The CDR3 has 15 residues. Germline loops: CDR1 MNHEY, CDR2 SMNVEV (reference sequence). Trimming shortened V by 8 bases and J by 5 bases, and 21 bases separated the two germline ends. Written as DNA, the CDR3 is TGTGCCAGCTCCCGGGGCGGGGGCTTCCGGTATGGCTACACCTTC. Translation gives CASSRGGGFRYGYTF.

The chain combines TRBV4-2 with TRBJ2-3; D is perhaps TRBD2 (5 bases). V shed 4 bases and J shed 6 bases, with 8 bases lying between them. The CDR3 covers 12 residues. Germline CDR1 is LGHNA and CDR2 is YNFKEQ. CDR3 nucleotides: TGTGCCAGCAGCCCCAGGAGGGATACGCAGTATTTT. Its translation: CASSPRRDTQYF.

This clone showed up just once. The genes are TRBV5-1 and TRBJ2-7, with TRBD1 identical over 7 bases. J lost 6 bases, V lost 4 bases, and 10 bases had no gene match. Germline V CDR1 and CDR2: SGHRS, YFSETQ. The CDR3 has 14 residues. CDR3 in DNA: TGCGCCAGCAGCGTGGACAGGAAGGCTAGCGAGCAGTACTTC. Translation: CASSVDRKASEQYF.

This CDR3 is CASSLGTPSGNTIYF. DNA for the CDR3: TGTGCCAGCAGCCTCGGGACACCCTCTGGAAACACCATATATTTT. The chain is built from TRBV5-4 and TRBJ1-3; D might be TRBD1 (6 bases). Trimming took off 4 bases at V and 0 bases at J, with 11 bases between the two ends. Germline V gene sequence: CDR1 SGHNT, CDR2 YYREEE (reference sequence). There are 15 residues in the CDR3.

In its sample, this clone was seen once. CDR3 in DNA: TGTGCCTGGGAACTAGCGGGAGCGTCCTACGAGCAGTACTTC. Protein product: CAWELAGASYEQYF. This sequence joins TRBV30 and TRBJ2-7, with 11 bases aligning to TRBD2. The CDR3 has 14 amino acids. V lost 5 bases and J lost 1; bases outside the gene matches: 4. From germline, CDR1 is GTSNPN and CDR2 SVGIG (reference sequence).

The chain couples TRBV2 to TRBJ2-5; 10 positions match TRBD2. Losses at the gene ends were 7 bases for V and 7 bases for J; bases not matched to a gene: 9. The CDR3 contains 14 residues. Germline-derived CDR1 and CDR2 are SNHLY and FYNNEI. In nucleotides, the CDR3 is TGTGCCAGCACTCGGGCTAGCGGGAGAGGGACCCAGTACTTC. The encoded protein is CASTRASGRGTQYF. Filled out from reference TRBV2 and TRBJ2-5, the complete variable domain reads EPEVTQTPSHQVTQMGQEVILRCVPISNHLYFYWYRQILGQKVEFLVSFYNNEISEKSEIFDDQFSVERPDGSNFTLKIRSTKLEDSAMYFCASTRASGRGTQYFGPGTRLLVL.

The chain links TRBV4-2 to TRBJ2-3; D not resolved. The germline gives CDR1 LGHNA, CDR2 YNFKEQ. V dropped 4 bases and J dropped 1 base, with 6 bases sitting between them. CDR3 size: 13 residues. The CDR3 sequence is CASSPGRTDTQYF. The DNA of the CDR3 is TGTGCCAGCAGCCCAGGTCGCACAGATACGCAGTATTTT.

The V gene is TRBV29-1, the J gene TRBJ2-5; TRBD1 might be the D (5 bases). The CDR3 has 13 amino acids. Between the trimmed V and J ends, which lost 7 bases and 0 bases, there was a span of 12 bases. The V gene's germline CDR1 is SQVTM and CDR2 ANQGSEA. CDR3 loop: CSEKGVNQETQYF. CDR3 in DNA: TGCAGCGAGAAAGGGGTGAACCAAGAGACCCAGTACTTC.

CDR3 in DNA: TGTGCCAGCAGCCGGGGGACGGGATACCAAGAGACCCAGTACTTC. This codes for CASSRGTGYQETQYF. The chain links TRBV5-6 to TRBJ2-5, with D possibly being TRBD2 (6 bases). Trimming stripped 4 bases from V and 0 bases from J, with 13 bases between. The CDR3 totals 15 residues. The germline gives CDR1 SGHDT, CDR2 YYEEEE.

The V gene is TRBV5-4, the J gene TRBJ1-2; D is unresolved. The CDR3 consists of 12 residues. The germline CDR1 and CDR2 sequences are SGHNT and YYREEE (reference sequence). The V end lost 3 bases, the J end lost 8 bases, and 11 bases lay between the germline ends. DNA of the CDR3: TGTGCCAGCAGCTCGTCGCTAGTAGGCTACACCTTC. Translation: CASSSSLVGYTF.

The V call is TRBV29-1, the J call TRBJ2-1, with 7 positions matching TRBD2. Germline CDR1 reads SQVTM; CDR2 reads ANQGSEA. The CDR3 is 17 residues long. Trimming removed 7 bases from V and 8 bases from J; junction bases left unmatched: 23. The CDR3 is CSGSGEILKGTRDEQFF. CDR3 DNA sequence: TGCAGCGGAAGCGGGGAGATCCTGAAGGGCACACGGGATGAGCAGTTCTTC.

The chain employs TRBV5-6 and TRBJ2-1; possibly TRBD2 for D (5 bases). Germline CDR1 SGHDT, CDR2 YYEEEE. The CDR3 extends over 12 amino acids. Between the trimmed V and J ends, which lost 3 bases and 7 bases, there was a span of 8 bases. The CDR3 coding sequence is TGTGCCAGCAGCTGGGAGAGGAATGAGCAGTTCTTC. It translates to CASSWERNEQFF.

The chain uses TRBV2 and TRBJ2-7; no clear D gene. This CDR3 contains 15 residues. Per the germline V gene, CDR1 is SNHLY and CDR2 is FYNNEI. V was trimmed by 1 base and J by 3 bases, leaving 13 bases between them. The CDR3 reads CASSEGNRFLYEQYF. CDR3 DNA: TGTGCCAGCAGTGAAGGTAACCGGTTTCTCTACGAGCAGTACTTC.

This clone has a single count. The genes are TRBV5-1 and TRBJ2-3; a weak D match, TRBD2 (6 bases). Germline CDR1 is SGHRS and CDR2 is YFSETQ. The V gene lost 0 bases and the J gene lost 5 bases, with 13 bases spanning the gap. This CDR3 contains 15 residues. The CDR3 here is CASSLAAVGGDTQYF. The CDR3, as DNA: TGCGCCAGCAGCTTGGCGGCAGTCGGGGGAGATACGCAGTATTTT.

The rearrangement links TRBV10-3 to TRBJ2-1; TRBD2 aligns across 7 bases. The CDR3 consists of 13 residues. With 4 bases clipped from V and 7 bases from J, the junction kept 4 bases outside the gene matches. Germline assignment: CDR1 ENHRY and CDR2 SYGVKD. DNA for the CDR3: TGTGCCATCAGTGTGACTAGCAGTAATGAGCAGTTCTTC. Encoded protein: CAISVTSSNEQFF.

The chain employs TRBV6-1 and TRBJ1-2; no clear D gene. Germline assignment: CDR1 MNHNS and CDR2 SASEGT. Trimming removed 3 bases from V and 1 base from J, with 3 bases in between. This CDR3 has 12 residues. The CDR3 region has the DNA TGTGCCAGCAGTGACAGTAACTATGGCTACACCTTC. It specifies CASSDSNYGYTF.

The chain uses TRBV5-4 and TRBJ2-1; D remains ambiguous. This CDR3 has 14 amino acids. V was cut by 0 bases and J by 6 bases, with 10 bases left in between. The germline V gene has CDR1 SGHNT and CDR2 YYREEE (reference sequence). The CDR3 nucleotides are TGTGCCAGCAGCTTGGACCAACGGGTCAATGAGCAGTTCTTC. Translated: CASSLDQRVNEQFF.

V usage is TRBV5-1 and J usage is TRBJ2-3, with 7 bases matching TRBD1. Trimming took 4 bases from V and 7 from J; bases not matched to a gene: 6. Per the germline V gene, CDR1 is SGHRS and CDR2 is YFSETQ. The CDR3 length is 13 residues. The CDR3 DNA reads TGCGCCAGCAGCCTGCAAGGGGGCTATACGCAGTATTTT. It encodes CASSLQGGYTQYF.

The CDR3 DNA is TGTGCCAGCAGCCAAGGGACAGGGCTTCTCGGCTACACCTTC. Encoded protein: CASSQGTGLLGYTF. The chain carries TRBV14 and TRBJ1-2; the match to TRBD1 covers 8 bases. Germline V gene lookup returns CDR1 SGHDN and CDR2 FVKESK. The junction had 6 bases not matched to a gene; V was cut back by 1 base and J by 8 bases. CDR3 length: 14 residues.

This clone was seen a single time. The rearrangement uses TRBV18 and TRBJ1-1, with 8 bases aligning to TRBD1. J was trimmed by 1 base and V by 3 bases; bases with no gene match: 7. The CDR3 has 16 amino acids. CDR1 is KGHSH and CDR2 is LQKENI in the germline V gene. The CDR3 reads CASSPGRDRQNTEAFF. For the CDR3, the DNA is TGTGCCAGCTCACCGGGAAGGGACAGGCAGAACACTGAAGCTTTCTTT.

V gene TRBV4-1 combines with J gene TRBJ2-3; 13 bases are a match to TRBD2. With V trimmed by 3 bases and J by 4 bases, 7 bases remained unmatched. Germline assignment: CDR1 MGHRA and CDR2 YSYEKL. The CDR3 covers 17 residues. For the CDR3, the DNA is TGCGCCAGCAGCCATGCCACCGGGACTAGCGGGGCAGATACGCAGTATTTT. It encodes CASSHATGTSGADTQYF.

The chain employs TRBV7-2 and TRBJ2-3; tentative D call: TRBD2 (6 bases). Germline CDR1 and CDR2: SGHTA and FQGNSA. The CDR3 consists of 16 residues. Deletions cut 1 base from V and 5 bases from J, with 16 bases between. The CDR3 DNA reads as TGTGCCAGCAGCTTAGGTTCCACTAGCCCCATAGATACGCAGTATTTT. Translated: CASSLGSTSPIDTQYF.

V is TRBV11-2 and J is TRBJ1-1; D might be TRBD1 (6 bases). The CDR3 is made up of 16 amino acids. Germline-derived CDR1 and CDR2 are SGHAT and FQNNGV. Trimming left V 5 bases short and J 1 base short, with 17 bases between. The DNA for the CDR3 is TGTGCCAGCAGCCCCGTGACAGGCACGTGGAACACTGAAGCTTTCTTT. It codes for CASSPVTGTWNTEAFF.

In its sample, this clone was seen a few times. J is TRBJ2-7 and V is TRBV7-8; D is unresolved. The ends were cut back, 1 base at V and 0 bases at J, with 10 bases in the middle. The germline gives CDR1 SGHVS, CDR2 FQNEAQ. This CDR3 contains 15 residues. CDR3 coding DNA: TGTGCCAGCAGCTTAGGTAGCAGCATCTCCTACGAGCAGTACTTC. Its translation: CASSLGSSISYEQYF.